By share, the clone carrying this TCR beta chain ranks as medium-sized (0.01 to 0.1%). The source of the sample is a study of T cells in Graves' hyperthyroidism and ophthalmopathy. Amplification of TCR beta CDR3 regions used RNA as the template. Researchers ran a first-round RT-PCR on the TCR CDR3 using the HTBI primer set. Each CDR3 protein gets one entry after TCRdb re-called the multiplex PCR reads with MiXCR. The sample has over 300,000 distinct CDR3 sequences, more than 11% seen once; the top ten hold approximately 11%. The germline CDR1 and CDR2 sequences are SGHNT and YENEEA. V was shortened by 5 bases and J by 5 bases, with 21 bases between the two germline ends. The CDR3 contains 16 residues.

The chain recombines TRBV11-3 with TRBJ2-5; D possibly matches TRBD1 or TRBD2 (5 bases each). The sequenced material came from blood. The clonotype was recovered from an older woman with Graves' hyperthyroidism. Here the CDR3 DNA reads TGTGCCAGCAGCACTAGGGGACGTAACGGGATGGAGACCCAGTACTTC. It is translated as CASSTRGRNGMETQYF.